These 15 T cell receptor beta chains came from one sample sequenced in a study of radiation and T cells in renal cell carcinoma. Sample time point: baseline pretreatment blood. Regarding treatment: 15 Gy SBRT to primary tumor, nephrectomy 4 weeks later. Libraries were prepared by immunoSEQ multiplex PCR; TCRdb keeps only in-frame clonotypes and omits some of them. The sample contains 130,000 or so clones, 83% of which appear only once. The sequenced sample was blood, obtained from a patient whose treatment included radiotherapy and nephrectomy. The receptors here all came from a woman in her 50s with renal cell carcinoma.

This clone was counted a single time. This chain links TRBV6-5 with TRBJ1-2; TRBD1 matches 7 bases. Germline V gene lookup returns CDR1 MNHEY and CDR2 SVGAGI. V shed 6 bases and J 4 bases; nucleotides not matched to a gene: 8. CDR3 size: 14 residues. The CDR3 DNA is TGTGCCAGCAGCCGAGGGGGCGGGACCTATGGCTACACCTTC. Translating gives CASSRGGGTYGYTF.

V is TRBV7-3 and J is TRBJ2-5, with TRBD1 as a possible D gene (5 bases). CDR1 is SGHTA, CDR2 FQGTGA, per germline. Trimming removed 2 bases from V and 5 bases from J, with 18 bases in between. CDR3 length: 16 residues. The chain's CDR3 is CASSLPGRVPRETQYF. As DNA, the CDR3 is TGTGCCAGCAGCTTACCGGGCAGGGTCCCAAGGGAGACCCAGTACTTC. The entire variable domain, with the rest obtained from reference TRBV7-3 and TRBJ2-5, is as follows: GAGVSQTPSNKVTEKGKYVELRCDPISGHTALYWYRQSLGQGPEFLIYFQGTGAADDSGLPNDRFFAVRPEGSVSTLKIQRTERGDSAVYLCASSLPGRVPRETQYFGPGTRLLVL.

The genes are TRBV19 and TRBJ1-4; D not resolved. The CDR3 has 14 residues. Germline loops: CDR1 LNHDA, CDR2 SQIVND (reference sequence). The ends were cut back, 3 bases at V and 3 bases at J, with 8 bases in the middle. CDR3: CASSMEGANEKLFF. CDR3 in DNA: TGTGCCAGTAGTATGGAGGGTGCTAATGAAAAACTGTTTTTT.

The genes are TRBV6-1 and TRBJ2-1, with unresolved D. This CDR3 has 14 residues. From germline, CDR1 is MNHNS and CDR2 SASEGT. The V end lost 6 bases, the J end lost 1 base, and 10 bases lay between the germline ends. This chain's CDR3 is CASSLSGSYNEQFF. Written as DNA, the CDR3 is TGTGCCAGCAGCTTGTCTGGATCCTACAATGAGCAGTTCTTC.

This clone has just one count. The rearrangement joins TRBV4-3 to TRBJ2-5; the match to TRBD1 covers 9 bases. Per germline, CDR1 LGHNA and CDR2 YSLEER. The CDR3 has 15 amino acids. The ends lost 3 bases at V and 4 bases at J; junction bases unmatched: 6. This CDR3 is CASSQGQGSGETQYF. The CDR3 DNA sequence: TGCGCCAGCAGCCAGGGACAGGGCTCAGGAGAGACCCAGTACTTC.

This rearrangement joins TRBV4-2 to TRBJ2-1, with D hard to call. This CDR3 region has 17 residues. CDR1 is LGHNA and CDR2 is YNFKEQ in the germline V gene. V was cut by 0 bases and J by 3 bases, with 15 bases left in between. CDR3 region: CASSQDLPARLYNEQFF. The CDR3 DNA reads as TGTGCCAGCAGCCAAGATCTCCCCGCGCGCCTCTACAATGAGCAGTTCTTC.

This chain links TRBV4-3 with TRBJ2-2; D might be TRBD1 (5 bases). CDR3 length: 15 residues. Germline-derived CDR1 and CDR2 are LGHNA and YSLEER. V was trimmed by 0 bases and J by 4 bases, leaving 9 bases between them. CDR3 in DNA: TGCGCCAGCAGCCAAGAAGACAGTCTCACCGGGGAGCTGTTTTTT. Amino acids: CASSQEDSLTGELFF.

The J gene is TRBJ1-4, the V gene TRBV30, with a weak D call TRBD1 (5 bases). This CDR3 spans 16 amino acids. Germline V CDR1 and CDR2: GTSNPN, SVGIG (reference sequence). V was shortened by 2 bases and J by 2 bases, with 15 bases between the two germline ends. The CDR3 DNA sequence: TGTGCCTGGAGTCCCGGGGCACGGCTCACTAATGAAAAACTGTTTTTT. It is translated as CAWSPGARLTNEKLFF.

V gene TRBV5-1 combines with J gene TRBJ1-3; D is possibly TRBD1 (6 bases). Looked up from germline, CDR1 is SGHRS and CDR2 is YFSETQ. V lost 7 bases and J lost 0, with 11 bases in between. The CDR3 is 14 amino acids. The CDR3 loop reads CASSQDSSGNTIYF. CDR3 DNA sequence: TGCGCCAGCTCCCAGGACAGCTCTGGAAACACCATATATTTT.

The chain joins TRBV18 to TRBJ1-4; the D is unclear. CDR1 is KGHSH and CDR2 is LQKENI in the germline V gene. The ends were cut back, 3 bases at V and 1 base at J, with 9 bases in the middle. This CDR3 has 15 residues. The CDR3 DNA reads as TGTGCCAGCTCACCGCGTCGAGGAACTAATGAAAAACTGTTTTTT. Translated, it gives CASSPRRGTNEKLFF.

The chain links TRBV5-4 to TRBJ2-1; 8 positions agree with TRBD2. Germline CDR1 SGHNT, CDR2 YYREEE (reference sequence). Trimming removed 5 bases from V and 4 bases from J; junction bases left unmatched: 8. CDR3 size: 15 residues. The DNA of the CDR3 is TGTGCCAGCAGGAAGGGAAGCGGGGGTTACAATGAGCAGTTCTTC. This gives the protein CASRKGSGGYNEQFF.

The CDR3 spells CASSFDPSDYEQYF. CDR3 sequence (DNA): TGTGCCAGCAGCTTCGACCCTAGCGACTACGAGCAGTACTTC. The chain links TRBV6-5 to TRBJ2-7; D may be TRBD2 (6 bases). V dropped 6 bases and J dropped 3 bases, with 15 bases sitting between them. The CDR3 runs 14 residues. Germline V gene lookup returns CDR1 MNHEY and CDR2 SVGAGI.

The table lists this clone with a count of one. DNA of the CDR3: TGTGCCATCAGTGAGGGAACTAGCGGGGGGGCATCTGAGCAGTTCTTC. This translates into CAISEGTSGGASEQFF. This chain links TRBV10-3 with TRBJ2-1, with TRBD2 matching 13 bases. Germline assignment: CDR1 ENHRY and CDR2 SYGVKD. This CDR3 has 16 amino acids. Trimming at V came to 2 bases and at J to 9 bases, leaving 7 bases not matched to a gene.

V and J are TRBV4-3 and TRBJ2-7; 9 positions agree with TRBD1. V was pared by 1 base and J by 3 bases, with 4 bases of the junction left unmatched. The CDR3 runs to 15 residues. The germline V gene encodes CDR1 LGHNA and CDR2 YSLEER. CDR3 sequence (DNA): TGCGCCAGCAGCCAAGTCGGGGACAGGGTCTACGAGCAGTACTTC. It codes for CASSQVGDRVYEQYF.

The chain is built from TRBV5-1 and TRBJ1-5; no firm D call. The ends were cut back, 2 bases at V and 7 bases at J, with 13 bases in the middle. CDR1 is SGHRS and CDR2 is YFSETQ in the germline V gene. CDR3 length equals 14 residues. The CDR3 nucleotides are TGCGCCAGCAGCTTCTCAGGTGCTGGGCAGCCCCAGCATTTT. Protein sequence: CASSFSGAGQPQHF.